One sample yielded the 27 T cell receptor beta chains listed below, sequenced in a study of prognosis after radiotherapy for stage I lung cancer. TCR beta CDR3 amplification from genomic DNA was performed by two-round multiplex PCR. First-round PCR employed TRBV- and TRBJ-specific primers for each gene. From the multiplex PCR reads, TCRdb called clonotypes with MiXCR, one entry per CDR3 protein. The table includes tens of thousands of distinct CDR3 sequences, approximately 39% detected once. This sample comprised PBMCs, obtained before or after stereotactic body radiation therapy (not recorded which). The receptor set was obtained from a donor of 50 years or more with non-small cell lung cancer.

This clonotype has ten or more counts. The chain uses TRBV4-1 and TRBJ2-7; D is perhaps TRBD1 or TRBD2 (5 bases each). Germline values: CDR1 MGHRA, CDR2 YSYEKL. Trimming took 0 bases from V and 1 from J, leaving 19 bases between them. The CDR3 consists of 18 residues. This chain's CDR3 is CASSQDKQASGLSYEQYF. The CDR3, as DNA: TGCGCCAGCAGCCAAGATAAACAGGCGAGCGGACTTTCCTACGAGCAGTACTTC.

A remark on this clonotype: Relative to the germline gene, one junction end is altered; a read error may explain this. This chain links TRBV7-2 with TRBJ2-7; D remains unclear. Germline V lookup: CDR1 SGHTA, CDR2 FQGNSA. CDR3 size: 16 residues. DNA for the CDR3: TGTGCCAGCATCTTAGCCGGTATAGCTGGAGATTACGAGCAGTACTTC. Translated: CASILAGIAGDYEQYF. The full variable domain, completed using reference TRBV7-2 and TRBJ2-7, is GAGVSQSPSNKVTEKGKDVELRCDPISGHTALYWYRQSLGQGLEFLIYFQGNSAPDKSGLPSDRFSAERTGGSVSTLTIQRTQQEDSAVYLCASILAGIAGDYEQYFGPGTRLTVT.

This clonotype came up many times. This chain links TRBV5-5 with TRBJ1-3; a weak D match, TRBD1 (5 bases). This CDR3 has 16 amino acids. The germline V gene has CDR1 SGHKS and CDR2 YYEKEE (reference sequence). V lost 1 base and J lost 4, with 15 bases in between. The CDR3 coding sequence is TGTGCCAGCAGCTTGATGCGGGCAGGGAACGGAAACACCATATATTTT. It yields the protein CASSLMRAGNGNTIYF. Complete variable domain (other parts from reference TRBV5-5 and TRBJ1-3): DAGVTQSPTHLIKTRGQQVTLRCSPISGHKSVSWYQQVLGQGPQFIFQYYEKEERGRGNFPDRFSARQFPNYSSELNVNALLLGDSALYLCASSLMRAGNGNTIYFGEGSWLTVV.

J is TRBJ2-7 and V is TRBV19; unclear D gene. CDR1 and CDR2 (germline): LNHDA, SQIVND (reference sequence). With 7 bases removed from V and 7 bases from J, the gap between germline ends came to 14 bases. This CDR3 spans 12 amino acids. CDR3 nucleotides: TGTGCCAGTAATACGCAAATTGGGGAGCAGTACTTC. Its protein product is CASNTQIGEQYF.

This clonotype was seen at least ten times. One base away lies a much larger clone, so this may be a sequencing read error. The V and J genes are TRBV6-1 and TRBJ1-2; maybe TRBD1 (5 bases). This CDR3 has 12 amino acids. Germline V gives CDR1 MNHNS, CDR2 SASEGT. CDR3 nucleotides: TGTGCCGGCAGTCCTGGACACCTAGGCTACACCTTC. Protein product: CAGSPGHLGYTF.

This clonotype was found many times. V and J are TRBV19 and TRBJ1-2; perhaps TRBD1 as D (6 bases). The CDR3 spans 12 residues. Germline values: CDR1 LNHDA, CDR2 SQIVND (reference sequence). Trimming removed 8 bases at V and 3 bases at J, with 10 bases between. In DNA, the CDR3 is TGTGCCAGTGTCAGGGGCTACTATGGCTACACCTTC. Its protein is CASVRGYYGYTF.

Note on this clonotype: Its ends do not fully match the called genes, so a read error is possible. This sequence joins TRBV10-2 and TRBJ2-3; D unresolved. Germline V gene data show CDR1 as WSHSY and CDR2 as SAAADI. This CDR3 is 15 amino acids long. The CDR3 DNA sequence: TGCGCCAGCAGTGAGGTGTCGGACCGCACAGATAAGCAGTATTTT. Amino acid sequence: CASSEVSDRTDKQYF.

This clonotype was seen ten or more times. CDR3 DNA: TGCAGTGCTTTCAGGACTCTCTCCTACAATGAGCAGTTCTTC. As protein: CSAFRTLSYNEQFF. The chain employs TRBV20-1 and TRBJ2-1, with a possible D match to TRBD2 (5 bases). Looked up from germline, CDR1 is DFQATT and CDR2 is SNEGSKA (reference sequence). This CDR3 contains 14 residues. Trimming cost V 5 bases and J 0 bases, with 11 bases left between them.

CDR3 nucleotides: TGTGCCAGCGGGTTGGTACTCTCCACCGGGGAGCTGTTTTTT. Translating it yields CASGLVLSTGELFF. The J gene is TRBJ2-2, the V gene TRBV6-1; D call uncertain. This CDR3 is 14 amino acids long. Germline values: CDR1 MNHNS, CDR2 SASEGT. Trimming removed 8 bases from V and 4 bases from J, with 14 bases in between.

The sample holds many counts of this clonotype. The genes are TRBV19 and TRBJ2-7; D is undetermined. The CDR3 contains 13 residues. The ends were cut back, 5 bases at V and 2 bases at J, with 10 bases in the middle. The V gene's germline CDR1 is LNHDA and CDR2 SQIVND (reference sequence). CDR3 coding DNA: TGTGCCAGTAGTTACAAAGACACCTACGAGCAGTACTTC. Its protein is CASSYKDTYEQYF.

The J gene is TRBJ1-4, the V gene TRBV6-4; TRBD1 might be the D (6 bases). Trimming stripped 6 bases from V and 0 bases from J, with 11 bases between. The CDR3 spans 15 residues. Per the germline V gene, CDR1 is MRHNA and CDR2 is SNTAGT. CDR3 sequence reads: CASRGEGATNEKLFF. The CDR3 DNA reads TGTGCCAGCAGGGGAGAGGGGGCAACTAATGAAAAACTGTTTTTT.

This clonotype was recorded many times. This sequence joins TRBV7-9 and TRBJ2-5; D gene unclear. CDR3 size: 15 residues. The germline V gene encodes CDR1 SEHNR and CDR2 FQNEAQ (reference sequence). The germline V and J ends were trimmed by 1 base and 4 bases, with 13 bases remaining between them. CDR3 loop: CASSLGLVVIETQYF. DNA of the CDR3: TGTGCCAGCAGCTTAGGGCTAGTAGTGATAGAGACCCAGTACTTC.

This clonotype has just a few counts. The genes are TRBV10-3 and TRBJ2-5, with D possibly TRBD2 on 6 matching bases. The CDR3 totals 14 residues. Trimming stripped 6 bases from V and 2 bases from J, with 13 bases between. Germline lookup yields CDR1 ENHRY and CDR2 SYGVKD. CDR3 sequence reads: CAIRGSGVQETQYF. The CDR3 DNA reads TGTGCCATCAGGGGGTCGGGGGTTCAAGAGACCCAGTACTTC.

Of note for this clonotype: At one boundary the junction diverges from the germline segment, which might be a read error. The chain couples TRBV28 to TRBJ2-2, with D unclear. The CDR3 spans 16 residues. Per germline, CDR1 MDHEN and CDR2 SYDVKM. In DNA, the CDR3 is TGTGCCAGCAGTTTATTCTTTAGTATGAACACCGCGGAGCTGTTTTTT. Its protein product is CASSLFFSMNTAELFF. Together with reference TRBV28 and TRBJ2-2, the CDR3 gives the full variable domain: DVKVTQSSRYLVKRTGEKVFLECVQDMDHENMFWYRQDPGLGLRLIYFSYDVKMKEKGDIPEGYSVSREKKERFSLILESASTNQTSMYLCASSLFFSMNTAELFFGEGSRLTVL.

Ten or more counts support this clonotype. A far larger clone is one base from this, pointing to a likely read error. This chain links TRBV6-2 or TRBV6-3 with TRBJ2-1; D may match TRBD1 or TRBD2 (5 bases each). In germline, CDR1 is MNHEY, CDR2 SVGEGT. The CDR3 consists of 14 residues. CDR3 residues: CAGSYLGPYNEQFF. The CDR3 DNA reads as TGTGCCGGCAGTTATCTGGGACCCTACAATGAGCAGTTCTTC.

This sequence joins TRBV7-3 and TRBJ2-3; D possibly matches TRBD1 or TRBD2 (5 bases each). Germline CDR1 is SGHTA and CDR2 is FQGTGA. The germline V and J ends were trimmed by 2 bases and 3 bases, with 15 bases remaining between them. The CDR3 contains 16 residues. The CDR3 nucleotides read TGTGCCAGCAGCTTACGCGGACATGGGGGAACAGATACGCAGTATTTT. The encoded protein is CASSLRGHGGTDTQYF.

Many counts were recorded for this clonotype. The chain combines TRBV2 with TRBJ2-3; D ambiguous. The CDR3 runs 13 residues. The germline V gene has CDR1 SNHLY and CDR2 FYNNEI. V was shortened by 6 bases and J by 5 bases, with 12 bases between the two germline ends. The chain's CDR3 is CASSRLSGDTQYF. As DNA, the CDR3 is TGTGCCAGCAGCCGGCTTTCCGGAGATACGCAGTATTTT.

The DNA for the CDR3 is TGTGCTAGTGGTCGGACCTCAGAGGAGCCACAGTATTTT. This gives the protein CASGRTSEEPQYF. The genes are TRBV12-5 and TRBJ1-5; D not certain. The better agreement between TRBJ2-3 and the DNA end casts doubt on the J call. The germline gives CDR1 LGHNT, CDR2 FRNRAP. The CDR3 sequence is 13 residues long.

Worth noting for this clonotype: A single base is all that separates this from a far larger clone, so a read error is likely. This sequence joins TRBV12-3 or TRBV12-4 and TRBJ2-7; D is perhaps TRBD1 (5 bases). Trimming left V 7 bases short and J 5 bases short, with 12 bases between. The CDR3 runs to 12 residues. Here the CDR3 reads CASIQGWDEQYF. CDR3 DNA: TGTGCCAGCATCCAGGGCTGGGACGAGCAGTACTTC.

This clonotype has ten or more counts. The V and J genes are TRBV24-1 and TRBJ2-1; tentative D call: TRBD1 (5 bases). The CDR3 is 14 amino acids. V was trimmed by 5 bases and J by 6 bases, leaving 13 bases between them. Germline lookup yields CDR1 KGHDR and CDR2 SFDVKD. The CDR3 region has the DNA TGTGCCACCAGTGCTGGGGCCGGGTCCAATGAGCAGTTCTTC. This translates into CATSAGAGSNEQFF.

This clonotype showed up just once. This could be a read error, since a much larger clone is one nucleotide away. The rearrangement joins TRBV7-9 to TRBJ2-3; D remains ambiguous. V was shortened by 5 bases and J by 2 bases, with 5 bases between the two germline ends. Germline CDR1 and CDR2: SEHNR and FQNEAQ (reference sequence). The CDR3 totals 12 residues. CDR3 sequence reads: CASSLATDTQYF. The CDR3 DNA is TGTGCCAGCAGCCTCGCCACAGATACGCAGTATTTT.

This clonotype was recorded at least ten times. The V call is TRBV6-1, the J call TRBJ2-2, with D hard to call. Deletions cut 6 bases from V and 0 bases from J, with 20 bases between. The CDR3 is 18 amino acids. Germline CDR1 is MNHNS and CDR2 is SASEGT. The CDR3 protein is CASSHRQGFHSNTGELFF. The CDR3 nucleotides are TGTGCCAGCAGCCACCGGCAAGGCTTTCACTCGAACACCGGGGAGCTGTTTTTT.

In its sample, this clonotype was seen many times. The rearrangement uses TRBV29-1 and TRBJ2-3, with 7 bases that match TRBD1. The V and J ends lost 8 bases and 2 bases, in that order; junction bases with no gene match: 10. The length of the CDR3 is 14 residues. The V gene's germline CDR1 is SQVTM and CDR2 ANQGSEA. The CDR3 coding sequence is TGCAGCACGGACCGGGACAGCGCCACAGATACGCAGTATTTT. It is translated as CSTDRDSATDTQYF.

This clonotype was picked up many times. The rearrangement links TRBV6-4 to TRBJ2-7; TRBD2 aligns across 9 bases. The ends lost 6 bases at V and 7 bases at J; junction bases unmatched: 7. Germline assignment: CDR1 MRHNA and CDR2 SNTAGT. This CDR3 has 13 amino acids. The CDR3 DNA reads TGTGCCAGCAGAAGGGGACTAGCTGGGGAGCAGTACTTC. Protein sequence: CASRRGLAGEQYF.

At least ten counts were recorded for this clonotype. The chain is built from TRBV6-2 or TRBV6-3 and TRBJ2-7; 9 bases are shared with TRBD2. Per germline, CDR1 MNHEY and CDR2 SVGEGT. This CDR3 is 12 amino acids long. The ends lost 9 bases at V and 3 bases at J; junction bases unmatched: 3. The CDR3 reads CASGGRVYEQYF. The CDR3 DNA reads as TGTGCCAGTGGCGGGAGGGTCTACGAGCAGTACTTC.

To note about this clonotype: A read error is likely here: a far larger clone is one base away. The CDR3 spells CASSSQTWARYEQYF. The DNA of the CDR3 is TGTGCCAGCAGTTCCCAGACATGGGCTCGATACGAGCAGTACTTC. The chain uses TRBV27 and TRBJ2-7; D remains ambiguous. Germline-derived CDR1 and CDR2 are MNHEY and SMNVEV (reference sequence). Trimming took off 4 bases at V and 4 bases at J, with 17 bases between the two ends. The CDR3 has 15 residues.

In regard to this clonotype: This probably arose from a read error, given a far larger clone one base away. Without the conserved terminal phenylalanine or tryptophan, this CDR3 likely stems from a read error. V and J are TRBV6-4 and TRBJ2-1; a weak D match, TRBD1 (6 bases). Germline CDR1 and CDR2: MRHNA and SNTAGT. The length of the CDR3 is 14 residues. Trimming removed 5 bases at V and 4 bases at J, with 12 bases between. The CDR3 region is CASSLSGAYNEQFL. The CDR3 DNA reads TGTGCCAGCAGTCTCTCAGGGGCATACAATGAGCAGTTCTTG.